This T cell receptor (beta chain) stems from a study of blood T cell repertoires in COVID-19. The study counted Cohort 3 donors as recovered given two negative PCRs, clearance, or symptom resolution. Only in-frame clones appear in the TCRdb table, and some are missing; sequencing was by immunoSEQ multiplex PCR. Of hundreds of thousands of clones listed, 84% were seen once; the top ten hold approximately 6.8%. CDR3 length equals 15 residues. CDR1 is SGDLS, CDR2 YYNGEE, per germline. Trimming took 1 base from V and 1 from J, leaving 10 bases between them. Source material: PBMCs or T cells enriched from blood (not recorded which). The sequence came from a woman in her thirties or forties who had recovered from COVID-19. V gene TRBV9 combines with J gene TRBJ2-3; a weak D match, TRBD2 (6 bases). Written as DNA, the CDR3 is TGTGCCAGCAGCGTAAGTAGCGGAGGCACAGATACGCAGTATTTT. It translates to CASSVSSGGTDTQYF.